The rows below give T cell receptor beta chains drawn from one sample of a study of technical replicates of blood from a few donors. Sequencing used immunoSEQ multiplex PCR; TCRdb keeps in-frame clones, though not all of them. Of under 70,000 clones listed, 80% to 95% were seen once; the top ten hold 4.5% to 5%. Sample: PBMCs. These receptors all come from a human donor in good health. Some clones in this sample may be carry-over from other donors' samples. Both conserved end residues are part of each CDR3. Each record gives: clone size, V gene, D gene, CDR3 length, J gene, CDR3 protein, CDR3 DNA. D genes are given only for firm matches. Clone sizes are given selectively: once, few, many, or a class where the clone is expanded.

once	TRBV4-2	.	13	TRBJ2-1	CASRLTGANEQFF	TGTGCCAGCAGATTGACAGGAGCCAATGAGCAGTTCTTC
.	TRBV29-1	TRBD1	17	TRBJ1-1	CSVLFGQGLGRVAEAFF	TGCAGCGTACTTTTCGGACAGGGTTTGGGTAGGGTTGCTGAAGCTTTCTTT
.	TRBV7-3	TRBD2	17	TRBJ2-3	CASSYIPRSGGANMQYF	TGTGCCAGCAGCTATATCCCTCGTAGCGGGGGGGCCAATATGCAGTATTTT
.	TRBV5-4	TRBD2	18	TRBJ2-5	CASSQEGLAGGAEETQYF	TGTGCCAGCAGCCAGGAGGGACTAGCGGGGGGGGCGGAAGAGACCCAGTACTTC
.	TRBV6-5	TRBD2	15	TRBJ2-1	CASRLWTSGKHEQFF	TGTGCCAGCAGGCTTTGGACTAGCGGGAAACATGAGCAGTTCTTC
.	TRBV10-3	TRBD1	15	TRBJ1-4	CAISAEAGGDEKLFF	TGTGCCATCAGTGCGGAGGCAGGGGGAGATGAAAAACTGTTTTTT
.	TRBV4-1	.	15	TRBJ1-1	CASSTAEGFGTEAFF	TGCGCCAGCTCTACAGCGGAGGGCTTCGGCACTGAAGCTTTCTTT
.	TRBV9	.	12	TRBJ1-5	CASGDLDQPQHF	TGTGCCAGCGGAGATTTGGATCAGCCCCAGCATTTT
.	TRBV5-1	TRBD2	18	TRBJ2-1	CASSLYLVGGAPGGEQFF	TGCGCCAGCAGCTTGTACCTAGTAGGCGGGGCACCGGGGGGGGAGCAGTTCTTC
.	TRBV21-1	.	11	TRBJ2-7	CATSEGGEQYF	TGTGCCACCTCGGAGGGGGGGGAGCAGTACTTC
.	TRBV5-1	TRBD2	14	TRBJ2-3	CASSFSGGPDTQYF	TGCGCCAGCAGCTTCTCGGGAGGGCCAGATACGCAGTATTTT
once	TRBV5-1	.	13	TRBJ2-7	CASSLTGTYEQYF	TGCGCCAGCAGCTTGACAGGGACCTACGAGCAGTACTTC
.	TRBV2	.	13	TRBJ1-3	CGGRQSSGNTIYF	TGTGGGGGGCGGCAAAGCTCTGGAAACACCATATATTTT
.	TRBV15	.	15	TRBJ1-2	CATSLSWAREDGYTF	TGTGCCACCAGCCTCTCCTGGGCCAGGGAGGATGGCTACACCTTC
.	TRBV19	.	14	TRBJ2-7	CASSIGDYRYEQYF	TGTGCCAGTAGTATAGGTGACTATCGCTACGAGCAGTACTTC
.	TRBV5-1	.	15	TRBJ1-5	CASSQGGNSNQPQHF	TGCGCCAGCAGCCAGGGTGGGAATAGCAATCAGCCCCAGCATTTT
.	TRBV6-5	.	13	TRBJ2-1	CASRGGRSDEQFF	TGTGCCAGCAGAGGCGGGCGGTCGGATGAGCAGTTCTTC
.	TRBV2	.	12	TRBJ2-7	CASSQAGREQYF	TGTGCCAGCAGTCAGGCGGGCCGCGAGCAGTACTTC
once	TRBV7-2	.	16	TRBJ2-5	CASSPNPSARRETQYF	TGTGCCAGCAGCCCTAACCCTAGCGCCCGGAGAGAGACCCAGTACTTC
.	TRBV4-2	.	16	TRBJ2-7	CASSQDRGRPSYEQYF	TGTGCCAGCAGCCAAGATCGAGGCAGACCCTCCTACGAGCAGTACTTC